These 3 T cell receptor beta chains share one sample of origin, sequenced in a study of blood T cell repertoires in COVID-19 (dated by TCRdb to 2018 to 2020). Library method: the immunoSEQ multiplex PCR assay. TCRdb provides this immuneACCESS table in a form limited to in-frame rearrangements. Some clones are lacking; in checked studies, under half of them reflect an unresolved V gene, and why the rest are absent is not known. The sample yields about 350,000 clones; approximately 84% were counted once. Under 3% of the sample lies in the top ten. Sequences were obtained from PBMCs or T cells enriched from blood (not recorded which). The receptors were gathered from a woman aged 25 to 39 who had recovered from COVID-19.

CDR3 sequence (DNA): TGTGCCAGCAGCAAGGACAGGGGGCTCTATGGCTACACCTTC. Its translation: CASSKDRGLYGYTF. The J gene is TRBJ1-2, the V gene TRBV9; 11 positions match TRBD1. J was trimmed by 4 bases and V by 4 bases; bases with no gene match: 3. The germline V gene has CDR1 SGDLS and CDR2 YYNGEE. This CDR3 region has 14 residues.

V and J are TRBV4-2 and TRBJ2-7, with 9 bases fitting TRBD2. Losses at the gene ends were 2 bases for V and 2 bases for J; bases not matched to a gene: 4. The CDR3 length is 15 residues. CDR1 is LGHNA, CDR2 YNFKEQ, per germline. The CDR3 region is CASSQSTSGAYEQYF. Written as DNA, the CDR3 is TGTGCCAGCAGCCAATCGACTAGCGGAGCCTACGAGCAGTACTTC.

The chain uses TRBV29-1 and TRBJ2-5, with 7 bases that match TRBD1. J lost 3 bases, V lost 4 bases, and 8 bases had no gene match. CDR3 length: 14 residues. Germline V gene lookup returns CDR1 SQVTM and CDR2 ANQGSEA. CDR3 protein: CSVARGTDKETQYF. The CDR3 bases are TGCAGCGTTGCCCGAGGGACAGACAAAGAGACCCAGTACTTC.